This passage covers 24 T cell receptor beta chains from one sample sequenced in a study of Graves' ophthalmopathy and Graves' hyperthyroidism. RNA transcripts served as template for amplifying TCR beta CDR3 sequences. In the first round, RT-PCR was carried out with HTBI primers, and a multiplex PCR formed the second round. TCRdb fed the multiplex PCR reads into MiXCR, producing one record per CDR3 protein. The data show around 1,200,000 distinct CDR3 sequences, about two fifths seen once. The sequenced material came from peripheral blood or thyroid tissue (not recorded which). The receptors derive from an adult man with Graves' hyperthyroidism.

The sample holds one count of this clonotype. J is TRBJ2-5 and V is TRBV7-3; TRBD2 is a possible D gene (5 bases). Trimming removed 5 bases from V and 5 bases from J, with 12 bases in between. The CDR3 contains 13 residues. The germline gives CDR1 SGHTA, CDR2 FQGTGA. CDR3 loop: CASSVEIAETQYF. CDR3 in DNA: TGTGCCAGCAGCGTCGAGATAGCGGAGACCCAGTACTTC.

This chain connects TRBV12-3 or TRBV12-4 to TRBJ1-4, with 8 bases lining up with TRBD1. The V gene end was trimmed by 5 bases and the J gene end by 7 bases; junction bases not matched to a gene: 12. The CDR3 is 16 amino acids. This CDR3 reads CASSPLDRGVGEKLFF. The CDR3 region has the DNA TGTGCCAGCAGTCCCCTAGACAGGGGCGTGGGTGAAAAACTGTTTTTT.

This clonotype appeared many times. The rearrangement links TRBV29-1 to TRBJ2-7; a weak D match, TRBD2 (6 bases). Germline V gives CDR1 SQVTM, CDR2 ANQGSEA. Trimming took off 5 bases at V and 0 bases at J, with 23 bases between the two ends. This CDR3 has 17 residues. The chain's CDR3 is CSVSPRWGGKNSYEQYF. The CDR3, as DNA: TGCAGCGTTTCCCCACGTTGGGGAGGTAAAAACTCCTACGAGCAGTACTTC.

The chain joins TRBV4-1 to TRBJ1-4, with no clear D. The CDR3 is made up of 15 amino acids. Germline lookup yields CDR1 MGHRA and CDR2 YSYEKL. Trimming cost V 3 bases and J 0 bases, with 8 bases left between them. The CDR3 here is CASSQAPATNEKLFF. As DNA, the CDR3 is TGCGCCAGCAGCCAGGCGCCTGCAACTAATGAAAAACTGTTTTTT.

The V call is TRBV7-8, the J call TRBJ2-7; 9 positions match TRBD1. The germline V gene encodes CDR1 SGHVS and CDR2 FQNEAQ. J was trimmed by 5 bases and V by 5 bases; bases with no gene match: 7. This CDR3 region has 14 residues. CDR3 in amino acids: CASSIRDRVHEQYF. The DNA for the CDR3 is TGTGCCAGCAGCATCCGGGACAGGGTCCACGAGCAGTACTTC.

This clonotype showed up just a few times. One base away lies a much larger clone, so this may be a sequencing read error. The chain employs TRBV6-2 or TRBV6-3 and TRBJ1-1; 10 bases align to TRBD1. The trim removed 8 bases at V and 1 base at J, leaving 1 base unmatched. Per the germline V gene, CDR1 is MNHEY and CDR2 is SVGEGT. The CDR3 runs to 13 residues. The CDR3 bases are TGTGCCAGCGGGGACAGGGGGAACACTGAAGCTTTCTTT. This encodes CASGDRGNTEAFF.

This clonotype was seen many times. The chain couples TRBV20-1 to TRBJ2-5; possibly TRBD1 or TRBD2 for D (5 bases each). Germline CDR1 reads DFQATT; CDR2 reads SNEGSKA (reference sequence). CDR3 length equals 15 residues. V was pared by 7 bases and J by 5 bases, with 23 bases between. The CDR3 is CSGPDLGDSLETQYF. In nucleotides, the CDR3 is TGCAGTGGGCCCGATCTGGGGGATAGCTTGGAGACCCAGTACTTC.

CDR3 in DNA: TGCAGCGTTTTGGCACAGCGGGAGATGGCTTCTAGCACAGATACGCAGTATTTT. Translated, it gives CSVLAQREMASSTDTQYF. V and J are TRBV29-1 and TRBJ2-3; 8 bases line up with TRBD2. Trimming took 5 bases from V and 0 from J; bases not matched to a gene: 16. The germline V gene encodes CDR1 SQVTM and CDR2 ANQGSEA. The CDR3 totals 18 residues.

This clonotype was found a few times. The CDR3 DNA is TGTGCCAGCGCGGACAGGGCAAATCAGCCCCAGCATTTT. It yields the protein CASADRANQPQHF. This sequence joins TRBV12-3 or TRBV12-4 and TRBJ1-5, with TRBD1 identical over 8 bases. The CDR3 has 13 amino acids. V trimming: 8 bases; J trimming: 4 bases; junction bases outside the gene matches: 4.

In this sample, this clonotype turned up many times. The chain employs TRBV12-3 or TRBV12-4 and TRBJ2-7; TRBD1 or TRBD2 may be the D gene (5 bases each). V lost 7 bases to trimming and J lost 3 bases, with 16 bases between them. The CDR3 runs to 14 residues. The CDR3 sequence: CASNQGSGSYEQYF. In DNA, the CDR3 is TGTGCCAGCAACCAGGGTTCTGGGAGCTACGAGCAGTACTTC.

In DNA form, the CDR3 reads TGTGCCAGCAGCTTAGCAGGACAGGGGGTTTTTTACGAGCAGTACTTC. Translating gives CASSLAGQGVFYEQYF. This sequence joins TRBV7-8 and TRBJ2-7, with 10 bases lining up with TRBD1. The CDR3 is made up of 16 amino acids. Trimming cost V 0 bases and J 4 bases; bases outside gene matches: 6. Germline loops: CDR1 SGHVS, CDR2 FQNEAQ.

This clonotype was picked up many times. This chain uses TRBV20-1 with TRBJ1-5; TRBD1 is a possible D gene (5 bases). The CDR3 loop spans 14 amino acids. CDR1 is DFQATT, CDR2 SNEGSKA, per germline (reference sequence). With 5 bases removed from V and 0 bases from J, the gap between germline ends came to 11 bases. In nucleotides, the CDR3 is TGCAGTGCTGGGGGACTGGATAGCAATCAGCCCCAGCATTTT. Its translation: CSAGGLDSNQPQHF.

The J gene is TRBJ2-7, the V gene TRBV7-2; 14 nucleotides match TRBD2. Germline CDR1 and CDR2: SGHTA and FQGNSA. The CDR3 sequence is 15 residues long. V shed 3 bases and J 7 bases; nucleotides not matched to a gene: 5. The CDR3 region is CASSFVGLAGGEQYF. In nucleotides, the CDR3 is TGTGCCAGCAGCTTCGTAGGACTAGCGGGGGGTGAGCAGTACTTC. Full variable domain (rest looked up from reference TRBV7-2 and TRBJ2-7): GAGVSQSPSNKVTEKGKDVELRCDPISGHTALYWYRQSLGQGLEFLIYFQGNSAPDKSGLPSDRFSAERTGGSVSTLTIQRTQQEDSAVYLCASSFVGLAGGEQYFGPGTRLTVT.

This clonotype has only a few counts. This chain connects TRBV4-1 to TRBJ1-1; 8 bases align to TRBD1. The CDR3 has 16 residues. V lost 5 bases to trimming and J lost 0 bases; unmatched junction nucleotides: 8. The germline V gene has CDR1 MGHRA and CDR2 YSYEKL. The CDR3 nucleotides read TGCGCCAGCAGCTCCGGGCCGGGACAGGTGAACACTGAAGCTTTCTTT. Its translation is CASSSGPGQVNTEAFF.

This clonotype was detected a few times. The rearrangement links TRBV20-1 to TRBJ2-7, with a possible D match to TRBD2 (6 bases). The CDR3 runs to 12 residues. Germline lookup yields CDR1 DFQATT and CDR2 SNEGSKA (reference sequence). V lost 5 bases, J lost 0 bases, and 8 bases lay in between. This CDR3 reads CSAAGYSYEQYF. CDR3 nucleotides: TGCAGTGCTGCGGGATACTCCTACGAGCAGTACTTC.

About this clonotype itself: The junction departs from the called germline gene at one end, perhaps through a read error. The chain combines TRBV20-1 with TRBJ2-6; 7 bases agree with TRBD1. The CDR3 has 14 amino acids. Germline V gives CDR1 DFQATT, CDR2 SNEGSKA (reference sequence). This CDR3 is CSARDSSEANVLTF. For the CDR3, the DNA is TGCAGTGCTCGGGACAGCTCTGAGGCCAACGTCCTGACTTTC.

In its sample, this clonotype was seen many times. V and J are TRBV11-2 and TRBJ1-2; unclear D gene. Trimming removed 1 base at V and 5 bases at J, with 14 bases between. The germline V gene encodes CDR1 SGHAT and CDR2 FQNNGV. This CDR3 is built from 15 residues. CDR3 DNA sequence: TGTGCCAGCAGCTTAGTCCCCAGGAACCCATATGGCTACACCTTC. It encodes CASSLVPRNPYGYTF.

This clonotype appeared a few times. A much larger clone is a single base away; this may be a read error. The chain couples TRBV7-8 to TRBJ2-6, with D hard to call. The CDR3 runs 15 residues. Germline CDR1 and CDR2: SGHVS and FQNEAQ. Between the trimmed V and J ends, which lost 5 bases and 2 bases, there was a span of 10 bases. In nucleotides, the CDR3 is TGTGCCAGCAGCCCGGTTTGGCCTGGGGCCAACGTCCTGACTTTC. This sequence encodes CASSPVWPGANVLTF.

This clonotype was counted many times. This chain links TRBV9 with TRBJ1-5; D call uncertain. This CDR3 is 15 amino acids long. Germline CDR1 reads SGDLS; CDR2 reads YYNGEE. Trimming removed 0 bases at V and 1 base at J, with 8 bases between. The CDR3 region is CASSVGSGSNQPQHF. In nucleotides, the CDR3 is TGTGCCAGCAGCGTAGGATCGGGGAGCAATCAGCCCCAGCATTTT.

This clonotype was seen only a few times. J is TRBJ2-7 and V is TRBV20-1, with 14 bases fitting TRBD2. The length of the CDR3 is 14 residues. Germline V gene data show CDR1 as DFQATT and CDR2 as SNEGSKA (reference sequence). V lost 4 bases and J lost 5; bases outside the gene matches: 4. This chain's CDR3 is CSAKGLAGVDEQYF. In DNA form, the CDR3 reads TGCAGTGCTAAGGGACTAGCGGGAGTAGACGAGCAGTACTTC.

This clonotype was observed at least ten times. This chain uses TRBV19 with TRBJ1-1; D gene uncertain. The CDR3 covers 13 residues. CDR1 and CDR2 (germline): LNHDA, SQIVND (reference sequence). Deletions cut 2 bases from V and 1 base from J, with 5 bases between. The CDR3 is CASSILGNTEAFF. The CDR3 coding sequence is TGTGCCAGTAGTATACTTGGGAACACTGAAGCTTTCTTT. The variable domain in full, completed from reference TRBV19 and TRBJ1-1, reads DGGITQSPKYLFRKEGQNVTLSCEQNLNHDAMYWYRQDPGQGLRLIYYSQIVNDFQKGDIAEGYSVSREKKESFPLTVTSAQKNPTAFYLCASSILGNTEAFFGQGTRLTVV.

This clonotype has at least ten counts. The rearrangement links TRBV19 to TRBJ2-5, with 8 bases matching TRBD1. The CDR3 totals 13 residues. Trimming cost V 9 bases and J 2 bases; bases outside gene matches: 5. The germline gives CDR1 LNHDA, CDR2 SQIVND (reference sequence). The CDR3 sequence is CASWGQAQETQYF. CDR3 DNA: TGTGCCAGCTGGGGACAGGCTCAAGAGACCCAGTACTTC.

This clonotype has a handful of counts. The rearrangement links TRBV20-1 to TRBJ2-7; D tentatively fits TRBD1 or TRBD2 (5 bases each). V was cut by 4 bases and J by 3 bases, with 13 bases left in between. The CDR3 consists of 13 residues. Per germline, CDR1 DFQATT and CDR2 SNEGSKA (reference sequence). CDR3 bases: TGCAGTGCTACCCGAGGGGTTAGCTACGAGCAGTACTTC. It yields the protein CSATRGVSYEQYF.

This clonotype was recorded many times. The chain combines TRBV7-2 with TRBJ1-1, with TRBD1 as a possible D gene (6 bases). Germline CDR1 SGHTA, CDR2 FQGNSA. V lost 9 bases and J lost 6, with 17 bases in between. This CDR3 has 13 amino acids. CDR3 amino acids: CASNLGGASEAFF. The CDR3 coding sequence is TGTGCCAGTAACCTCGGGGGCGCATCTGAAGCTTTCTTT.